This TCR beta chain comes out of a study of cytomegalovirus exposure and HLA in healthy donors. PCR used 60 Vbeta primers and 13 Jbeta primers. Only in-frame clones appear in the TCRdb table, and some are missing; sequencing was by immunoSEQ multiplex PCR. The sample lists roughly 97,000 clones, more than 75% occurring once. The CDR3 length is 14 residues. V lost 7 bases and J 1 base, leaving 10 bases between the germline ends. Germline loops: CDR1 LNHDA, CDR2 SQIVND (reference sequence). Study-level results: No immune exposure information besides CMV serostatus was available. An apparent linkage of common viral pathogens to several of the most significant clusters emerged in a later analysis. Based on reports, TCR beta sequences accurately predicted HLA-A and HLA-B alleles for most subjects.

Concerning this clone itself: The antigen is not known.

Sample: PBMCs. The source is a woman under 30 in good health and CMV-seropositive. This rearrangement joins TRBV19 to TRBJ1-4; no reliable D call. DNA of the CDR3: TGTGCCAGTACGGTAGGCGGAACTAATGAAAAACTGTTTTTT. This gives the protein CASTVGGTNEKLFF.